Below, 22 T cell receptor beta chains from the same sample are listed, as sequenced in a study of cytomegalovirus exposure and HLA in healthy donors. The PCR made use of 60 Vbeta and 13 Jbeta primers. Assay used: immunoSEQ multiplex PCR; TCRdb lists only in-frame clones, some missing. Among around 150,000 clones, approximately 80% were seen once, and the ten largest hold approximately 12%. Input material: PBMCs. The receptor set was obtained from a man aged 50-59 years in good health and CMV-seropositive.

This chain joins TRBV18 and TRBJ2-3, with 13 bases matching TRBD2. In germline, CDR1 is KGHSH, CDR2 LQKENI. Trimming cost V 0 bases and J 4 bases; bases outside gene matches: 1. The CDR3 length is 16 residues. The CDR3 reads CASSPPGLAGSDTQYF. As DNA, the CDR3 is TGTGCCAGCTCACCACCGGGACTAGCGGGATCAGATACGCAGTATTTT.

The rearrangement joins TRBV18 to TRBJ2-4, with TRBD1 matching over 8 bases. V shed 2 bases, J shed 6 bases, and the junction held 6 bases outside the gene matches. The germline gives CDR1 KGHSH, CDR2 LQKENI. This CDR3 spans 15 amino acids. The CDR3 here is CASSPGTGEGNIQYF. DNA for the CDR3: TGTGCCAGCTCACCAGGGACAGGAGAGGGAAACATTCAGTACTTC.

The gene calls are TRBV5-5 and TRBJ1-1; possibly TRBD1 for D (6 bases). Germline V lookup: CDR1 SGHKS, CDR2 YYEKEE (reference sequence). V was clipped by 5 bases and J by 1 base, with 15 bases between them. CDR3 length equals 15 residues. DNA of the CDR3: TGTGCCAGCAGGGAATTACAGGGCAGGAACACTGAAGCTTTCTTT. It is translated as CASRELQGRNTEAFF.

The chain joins TRBV7-9 to TRBJ1-6; D is perhaps TRBD1 (6 bases). The V end lost 1 base, the J end lost 16 bases, and 14 bases lay between the germline ends. Germline CDR1 and CDR2: SEHNR and FQNEAQ (reference sequence). The CDR3 has 13 amino acids. Here the CDR3 DNA reads TGTGCCAGCAGCTTAGGCTCCGGAGACAGGCTCCACTTT. It is translated as CASSLGSGDRLHF. Drawing the rest from reference TRBV7-9 and TRBJ1-6, the complete variable domain is DTGVSQNPRHKITKRGQNVTFRCDPISEHNRLYWYRQTLGQGPEFLTYFQNEAQLEKSRLLSDRFSAERPKGSFSTLEIQRTEQGDSAMYLCASSLGSGDRLHFGNGTRLTVT.

The chain employs TRBV7-2 and TRBJ2-5; D not resolved. Germline V gene sequence: CDR1 SGHTA, CDR2 FQGNSA. The CDR3 consists of 13 residues. V lost 4 bases and J 4 bases, leaving 10 bases between the germline ends. The CDR3 sequence: CASSSSIRETQYF. The CDR3, as DNA: TGTGCCAGCAGCTCAAGCATTAGAGAGACCCAGTACTTC. Supplemented by reference TRBV7-2 and TRBJ2-5, the full variable domain reads GAGVSQSPSNKVTEKGKDVELRCDPISGHTALYWYRQSLGQGLEFLIYFQGNSAPDKSGLPSDRFSAERTGGSVSTLTIQRTQQEDSAVYLCASSSSIRETQYFGPGTRLLVL.

The V and J genes are TRBV10-1 and TRBJ1-3, with D possibly matching TRBD2 (6 bases). The tail of the sequence fits TRBJ2-2 better, so the J call may be wrong. Germline V gives CDR1 WNHNN, CDR2 SYGVQD (reference sequence). The CDR3 extends over 18 amino acids. CDR3 sequence (DNA): TGCGCCAGCAGTGTTGCACAAGACGCGGGGCCCTACACCGGGGAGCTGTTTTTT. It yields the protein CASSVAQDAGPYTGELFF.

This chain uses TRBV11-2 with TRBJ2-5; TRBD1 is a possible D gene (5 bases). The last part of the DNA fits TRBJ2-7 better; the J call may be wrong. Germline assignment: CDR1 SGHAT and CDR2 FQNNGV. The CDR3 extends over 12 amino acids. CDR3 sequence (DNA): TGTGCCAGCAGGACAGACTCCTACGAGCAGTACTTC. Protein product: CASRTDSYEQYF.

In DNA form, the CDR3 reads TGTGCCAGCAGCGTAGGAGACACCGGGGAGCTGTTTTTT. Protein sequence: CASSVGDTGELFF. The chain has TRBV9 and TRBJ2-2; D remains ambiguous. Trimming left V 0 bases short and J 3 bases short, with 3 bases between. Germline V CDR1 and CDR2: SGDLS, YYNGEE. The CDR3 covers 13 residues.

The chain uses TRBV4-3 and TRBJ2-7; D gene unclear. The CDR3 loop spans 14 amino acids. Germline V gene sequence: CDR1 LGHNA, CDR2 YSLEER. V shed 0 bases and J shed 2 bases, with 8 bases lying between them. The CDR3 protein is CASSQDPGTYEQYF. The CDR3 DNA sequence: TGCGCCAGCAGCCAAGATCCGGGTACCTACGAGCAGTACTTC.

This chain uses TRBV4-3 with TRBJ2-1; 12 bases are shared with TRBD1. The CDR3 totals 14 residues. The junction had 4 bases not matched to a gene; V was cut back by 5 bases and J by 8 bases. Germline V gene lookup returns CDR1 LGHNA and CDR2 YSLEER. The CDR3 region is CASSFRDRGHEQFF. In DNA, the CDR3 is TGCGCCAGCAGCTTCCGGGACAGGGGGCATGAGCAGTTCTTC.

This clone was picked up one time. This sequence joins TRBV27 and TRBJ2-3, with 9 positions matching TRBD2. Germline CDR1 and CDR2: MNHEY and SMNVEV (reference sequence). The CDR3 consists of 16 residues. The ends lost 2 bases at V and 3 bases at J; junction bases unmatched: 6. CDR3 sequence: CASSLLGGRETDTQYF. The CDR3 coding sequence is TGTGCCAGCAGTTTACTCGGCGGGAGGGAAACAGATACGCAGTATTTT.

The chain couples TRBV5-1 to TRBJ2-7; D gene unclear. The CDR3 totals 11 residues. Trimming removed 0 bases from V and 6 bases from J, with 4 bases in between. The germline V gene encodes CDR1 SGHRS and CDR2 YFSETQ. The CDR3 reads CASSLASEQYF. The CDR3 DNA follows: TGCGCCAGCAGCTTGGCCAGCGAGCAGTACTTC.

J is TRBJ2-2 and V is TRBV11-3; no clear D gene. Trimming removed 4 bases from V and 0 bases from J, with 12 bases in between. Germline V gene lookup returns CDR1 SGHNT and CDR2 YENEEA. The CDR3 totals 16 residues. The CDR3 spells CASSYTTDANTGELFF. CDR3 bases: TGTGCCAGCAGCTACACAACAGATGCGAACACCGGGGAGCTGTTTTTT.

The chain uses TRBV27 and TRBJ2-7; D is ambiguous. V was cut by 2 bases and J by 4 bases, with 12 bases left in between. This CDR3 is 14 amino acids long. In germline, CDR1 is MNHEY, CDR2 SMNVEV (reference sequence). The CDR3 loop reads CASSLKLAVYEQYF. CDR3 in DNA: TGTGCCAGCAGTTTAAAGTTGGCGGTTTACGAGCAGTACTTC.

The chain recombines TRBV5-1 with TRBJ2-7; 12 bases align to TRBD2. The V and J ends lost 1 base and 6 bases, in that order; junction bases with no gene match: 5. Germline CDR1 SGHRS, CDR2 YFSETQ. This CDR3 is 15 amino acids long. CDR3 protein: CASSLRLAGGPEQYF. As DNA, the CDR3 is TGCGCCAGCAGCTTGAGGCTAGCGGGAGGGCCCGAGCAGTACTTC.

The chain's CDR3 is CASSPYLSSGGLYNEQFF. The CDR3 DNA is TGTGCCAGCTCACCATATCTATCAAGCGGGGGCCTTTACAATGAGCAGTTCTTC. V gene TRBV18 combines with J gene TRBJ2-1; 8 bases fit TRBD2. The CDR3 has 18 residues. Per germline, CDR1 KGHSH and CDR2 LQKENI. V gave up 2 bases and J gave up 4 bases; unmatched junction bases: 13.

CDR3 amino acids: CASSRTGYEHTGELFF. In DNA form, the CDR3 reads TGTGCCAGCAGCCGGACAGGGTATGAGCACACCGGGGAGCTGTTTTTT. This rearrangement joins TRBV7-9 to TRBJ2-2; the match to TRBD1 covers 8 bases. The V gene's germline CDR1 is SEHNR and CDR2 FQNEAQ (reference sequence). With 5 bases clipped from V and 3 bases from J, the junction kept 8 bases outside the gene matches. The CDR3 has 16 amino acids.

The rearrangement links TRBV18 to TRBJ2-3; 9 positions agree with TRBD2. After removal of 5 bases from V and 8 bases from J, the junction contained 11 bases not matched to a gene. There are 15 residues in the CDR3. CDR1 KGHSH and CDR2 LQKENI come from the germline V gene. The CDR3 bases are TGTGCCAGCTCATCGGGACTAGCTGTACAGGGTACGCAGTATTTT. Translated, it gives CASSSGLAVQGTQYF. Drawing the rest from reference TRBV18 and TRBJ2-3, the complete variable domain is NAGVMQNPRHLVRRRGQEARLRCSPMKGHSHVYWYRQLPEEGLKFMVYLQKENIIDESGMPKERFSAEFPKEGPSILRIQQVVRGDSAAYFCASSSGLAVQGTQYFGPGTRLTVL.

The count of this clone is one. The J gene is TRBJ1-4, the V gene TRBV15, with D unresolved. CDR1 LNHNV and CDR2 YYDKDF come from the germline V gene (reference sequence). The V and J ends lost 3 bases and 5 bases respectively, with 10 bases between them. The CDR3 runs 14 residues. The CDR3 loop reads CATSRGGSNEKLFF. The CDR3 DNA reads as TGTGCCACCAGCAGGGGAGGGTCGAATGAAAAACTGTTTTTT.

The chain recombines TRBV6-5 with TRBJ2-5, with a tentative D call TRBD2 (6 bases). Germline values: CDR1 MNHEY, CDR2 SVGAGI. The ends were cut back, 5 bases at V and 3 bases at J, with 10 bases in the middle. The CDR3 has 13 residues. This CDR3 is CASSATRKETQYF. The CDR3 nucleotides are TGTGCCAGCAGTGCGACTAGAAAAGAGACCCAGTACTTC.

V gene TRBV5-6 combines with J gene TRBJ2-1; unclear D gene. Germline loops: CDR1 SGHDT, CDR2 YYEEEE. The V end lost 4 bases, the J end lost 0 bases, and 8 bases lay between the germline ends. This CDR3 spans 14 amino acids. The CDR3 loop reads CASSDRSSYNEQFF. The CDR3 bases are TGTGCCAGCAGCGACCGGAGCTCCTACAATGAGCAGTTCTTC.

The V gene is TRBV7-2, the J gene TRBJ2-2; TRBD1 might be the D (6 bases). This CDR3 contains 15 residues. With 5 bases removed from V and 5 bases from J, the gap between germline ends came to 15 bases. Germline CDR1 and CDR2: SGHTA and FQGNSA. The CDR3 DNA reads TGTGCCAGCAGCCAAAACAGGGTAGAGACCGGGGAGCTGTTTTTT. Encoded protein: CASSQNRVETGELFF. The full variable domain, its missing parts supplied by reference TRBV7-2 and TRBJ2-2, is GAGVSQSPSNKVTEKGKDVELRCDPISGHTALYWYRQSLGQGLEFLIYFQGNSAPDKSGLPSDRFSAERTGGSVSTLTIQRTQQEDSAVYLCASSQNRVETGELFFGEGSRLTVL.